This TCR beta chain was captured by sequencing in a study of regulatory T cells in long-lasting Graves disease. The time point is: newly diagnosed GD, antithyroid drugs for less than 3 months. Extracted RNA from PBMCs served as the source of the TCR library. Both iRepertoire HTBI primers and Arm-PCR of CDR3 regions were used to build the TCR beta libraries. TCRdb independently ran MiXCR on the multiplex PCR reads; one entry per CDR3 protein. The sample shows under 250,000 distinct CDR3 sequences, roughly a fifth of them seen only once. This clonotype was recorded at least ten times. The same data also went into a second study, on T cells in Graves' hyperthyroidism and ophthalmopathy.

Sequenced here: peripheral blood mononuclear cells (PBMCs), sampled at new diagnosis, from a patient treated with antithyroid drugs. The source of this sequence is a woman aged 25 to 45 with Graves disease.

The CDR3 protein is CASSSAGGGNEQFF. Here the CDR3 DNA reads TGTGCCAGCAGTTCAGCGGGAGGAGGCAATGAGCAGTTCTTC. The chain is built from TRBV28 and TRBJ2-1; 9 bases align to TRBD2. Germline values: CDR1 MDHEN, CDR2 SYDVKM. Germline trimming cut 4 bases from V and 6 bases from J; bases unmatched to any gene: 4. This CDR3 region has 14 residues. Combining the CDR3 with reference TRBV28 and TRBJ2-1 gives the whole variable domain DVKVTQSSRYLVKRTGEKVFLECVQDMDHENMFWYRQDPGLGLRLIYFSYDVKMKEKGDIPEGYSVSREKKERFSLILESASTNQTSMYLCASSSAGGGNEQFFGPGTRLTVL.